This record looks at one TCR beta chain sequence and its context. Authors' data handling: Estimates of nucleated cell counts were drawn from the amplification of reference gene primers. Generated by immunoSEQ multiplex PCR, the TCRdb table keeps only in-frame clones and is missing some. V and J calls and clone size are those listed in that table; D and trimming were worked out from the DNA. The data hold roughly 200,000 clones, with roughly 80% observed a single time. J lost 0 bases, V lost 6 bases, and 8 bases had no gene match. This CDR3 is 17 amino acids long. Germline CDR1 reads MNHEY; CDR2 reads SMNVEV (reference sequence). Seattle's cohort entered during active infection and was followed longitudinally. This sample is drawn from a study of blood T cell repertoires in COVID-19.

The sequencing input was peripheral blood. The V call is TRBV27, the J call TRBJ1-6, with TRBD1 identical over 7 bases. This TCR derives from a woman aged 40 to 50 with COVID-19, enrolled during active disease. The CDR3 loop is CASRDRQGPSYNSPLHF. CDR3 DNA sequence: TGTGCCAGCAGGGACCGACAGGGCCCCTCCTATAATTCACCCCTCCACTTT.